This is a list of T cell receptor beta chains from one sample in a study of shared clonotypes between healthy human individuals. This table comes from immunoSEQ multiplex PCR, and its TCRdb copy is limited to in-frame clones, with some not included. This table has roughly 2.5 million clones, 90% to 95% appearing once. Material for sequencing was naive CD4+ T cells sorted from blood. Source of these receptors: a man aged 18 to 35 in good health. CDR3s include the opening cysteine and the closing phenylalanine or tryptophan. D genes are given only for firm matches. Expanded clones get a size class; other rows say once, few or many, or leave the size out.

D gene: -; J gene: TRBJ2-7; V gene: TRBV5-4; clone size: -; CDR3 protein: CASSSLDRSYEQYF; CDR3 DNA: TGTGCCAGCAGCTCCCTGGACAGATCCTACGAGCAGTACTTC
D gene: TRBD1; J gene: TRBJ1-3; V gene: TRBV6-1; clone size: -; CDR3 protein: CASSRTGDPGNTIYF; CDR3 DNA: TGTGCCAGCAGTCGAACAGGGGACCCTGGAAACACCATATATTTT
D gene: -; J gene: TRBJ2-7; V gene: TRBV11-3; clone size: once; CDR3 protein: CASSLDRVDEQYF; CDR3 DNA: TGTGCCAGCAGCTTAGACAGGGTCGACGAGCAGTACTTC
D gene: TRBD2; J gene: TRBJ2-5; V gene: TRBV7-2; clone size: -; CDR3 protein: CASSWEPGLAVITQYF; CDR3 DNA: TGTGCCAGCAGCTGGGAACCGGGACTAGCAGTGATAACCCAGTACTTC
D gene: -; J gene: TRBJ2-7; V gene: TRBV30; clone size: once; CDR3 protein: CAWTAKDRLSYEQYF; CDR3 DNA: TGTGCCTGGACCGCAAAGGACAGACTCTCCTACGAGCAGTACTTC
D gene: -; J gene: TRBJ1-3; V gene: TRBV18; clone size: -; CDR3 protein: CASSPSILFSGNTIYF; CDR3 DNA: TGTGCCAGCTCACCTTCAATCCTGTTCTCTGGAAACACCATATATTTT
D gene: TRBD1; J gene: TRBJ2-7; V gene: TRBV5-1; clone size: -; CDR3 protein: CASSSQGSQVYEQYF; CDR3 DNA: TGCGCCAGCAGCTCACAGGGGTCCCAGGTCTACGAGCAGTACTTC
D gene: TRBD2; J gene: TRBJ2-5; V gene: TRBV11-2; clone size: once; CDR3 protein: CASSLVAGLAGDQETQYF; CDR3 DNA: TGTGCCAGCAGCTTAGTTGCGGGACTAGCGGGGGACCAAGAGACCCAGTACTTC
D gene: -; J gene: TRBJ2-1; V gene: TRBV5-4; clone size: -; CDR3 protein: CASSLGGAASNNEQFF; CDR3 DNA: TGTGCCAGCAGCTTGGGCGGGGCGGCGTCCAACAATGAGCAGTTCTTC
D gene: -; J gene: TRBJ2-7; V gene: TRBV7-3; clone size: -; CDR3 protein: CASSLDFYEQYF; CDR3 DNA: TGTGCCAGCAGCTTAGATTTCTACGAGCAGTACTTC
D gene: TRBD1; J gene: TRBJ1-1; V gene: TRBV5-8; clone size: -; CDR3 protein: CASSILTGTGFVTEAFF; CDR3 DNA: TGTGCCAGCAGCATTCTGACCGGGACAGGGTTTGTGACTGAAGCTTTCTTT
D gene: -; J gene: TRBJ1-1; V gene: TRBV6-5; clone size: once; CDR3 protein: CASRQTRNTEAFF; CDR3 DNA: TGTGCCAGCAGGCAAACAAGGAACACTGAAGCTTTCTTT
D gene: -; J gene: TRBJ2-7; V gene: TRBV19; clone size: -; CDR3 protein: CATQGKAYEQYF; CDR3 DNA: TGTGCCACCCAGGGGAAAGCCTACGAGCAGTACTTC
D gene: -; J gene: TRBJ2-5; V gene: TRBV27; clone size: -; CDR3 protein: CASSLRDQSVETQYF; CDR3 DNA: TGTGCCAGCAGTTTACGAGACCAAAGCGTGGAGACCCAGTACTTC
D gene: -; J gene: TRBJ1-3; V gene: TRBV2; clone size: -; CDR3 protein: CASSDRASSGNTIYF; CDR3 DNA: TGTGCCAGCAGTGATAGGGCATCCTCTGGAAACACCATATATTTT
D gene: TRBD2; J gene: TRBJ2-7; V gene: TRBV6-1; clone size: -; CDR3 protein: CAARLAGGYEQYF; CDR3 DNA: TGTGCCGCTCGATTAGCGGGAGGCTACGAGCAGTACTTC
D gene: TRBD2; J gene: TRBJ2-5; V gene: TRBV5-1; clone size: -; CDR3 protein: CASSLRTSEETQYF; CDR3 DNA: TGCGCCAGCAGCCTCCGGACTAGCGAGGAGACCCAGTACTTC
D gene: -; J gene: TRBJ2-5; V gene: TRBV7-3; clone size: once; CDR3 protein: CASSLGRGRGETQYF; CDR3 DNA: TGTGCCAGCAGCTTAGGGCGGGGGCGCGGGGAGACCCAGTACTTC
D gene: -; J gene: TRBJ2-2; V gene: TRBV19; clone size: -; CDR3 protein: CASSIIGPGNTGELFF; CDR3 DNA: TGTGCCAGTAGTATAATAGGTCCGGGGAACACCGGGGAGCTGTTTTTT
D gene: TRBD2; J gene: TRBJ2-7; V gene: TRBV7-2; clone size: once; CDR3 protein: CASSWGLEGFYEQYF; CDR3 DNA: TGTGCCAGCAGCTGGGGACTAGAGGGGTTCTACGAGCAGTACTTC
D gene: -; J gene: TRBJ2-1; V gene: TRBV5-4; clone size: -; CDR3 protein: CASSLGVGRNEQFF; CDR3 DNA: TGTGCCAGCAGCTTGGGCGTCGGCCGAAATGAGCAGTTCTTC
D gene: -; J gene: TRBJ2-3; V gene: TRBV30; clone size: -; CDR3 protein: CAWIQRSPTDTQYF; CDR3 DNA: TGTGCCTGGATCCAGCGGAGCCCCACAGATACGCAGTATTTT
D gene: -; J gene: TRBJ2-7; V gene: TRBV4-1; clone size: once; CDR3 protein: CASSLDFLGLSEQYF; CDR3 DNA: TGCGCCAGCAGCCTTGACTTCCTTGGTCTCTCCGAGCAGTACTTC
D gene: -; J gene: TRBJ1-1; V gene: TRBV6-1; clone size: few; CDR3 protein: CASRDTVSAFF; CDR3 DNA: TGTGCCAGCAGGGATACAGTCTCAGCTTTCTTT
D gene: -; J gene: TRBJ1-3; V gene: TRBV6-1; clone size: once; CDR3 protein: CASSVFGGPAGNTIYF; CDR3 DNA: TGTGCCAGCAGTGTATTCGGGGGCCCTGCGGGAAACACCATATATTTT
D gene: -; J gene: TRBJ2-5; V gene: TRBV2; clone size: -; CDR3 protein: CASRTTGVGGETQYF; CDR3 DNA: TGTGCCAGCAGGACAACAGGGGTGGGAGGGGAGACCCAGTACTTC
D gene: TRBD1; J gene: TRBJ1-2; V gene: TRBV19; clone size: few; CDR3 protein: CASSGQGAYGYTF; CDR3 DNA: TGTGCCAGTAGTGGACAGGGAGCTTATGGCTACACCTTC
D gene: -; J gene: TRBJ2-5; V gene: TRBV5-4; clone size: -; CDR3 protein: CASSSDPGETQYF; CDR3 DNA: TGTGCCAGCAGCTCGGACCCCGGCGAGACCCAGTACTTC
D gene: -; J gene: TRBJ1-6; V gene: TRBV2; clone size: -; CDR3 protein: CASSVGSSYNSPLHF; CDR3 DNA: TGTGCCAGCAGTGTAGGAAGCTCCTATAATTCACCCCTCCACTTT
D gene: -; J gene: TRBJ1-3; V gene: TRBV28; clone size: -; CDR3 protein: CASTAAGAGGNTIYF; CDR3 DNA: TGTGCCAGCACAGCTGCGGGGGCTGGTGGAAACACCATATATTTT
D gene: -; J gene: TRBJ1-6; V gene: TRBV7-9; clone size: -; CDR3 protein: CASSPRGAGDSPLHF; CDR3 DNA: TGTGCCAGCAGCCCCCGGGGGGCCGGGGATTCACCCCTCCACTTT
D gene: -; J gene: TRBJ1-3; V gene: TRBV30; clone size: -; CDR3 protein: CAWSAEKSSGNTIYF; CDR3 DNA: TGTGCCTGGAGTGCCGAGAAGAGCTCTGGAAACACCATATATTTT
D gene: -; J gene: TRBJ1-2; V gene: TRBV27; clone size: -; CDR3 protein: CASSFSERGQGGGYYGYTF; CDR3 DNA: TGTGCCAGCAGTTTTTCGGAACGAGGGCAGGGCGGCGGCTACTATGGCTACACCTTC
D gene: -; J gene: TRBJ2-3; V gene: TRBV11-3; clone size: -; CDR3 protein: CASSLSTDTQYF; CDR3 DNA: TGTGCCAGCAGCTTAAGCACAGATACGCAGTATTTT
D gene: TRBD2; J gene: TRBJ2-5; V gene: TRBV5-4; clone size: -; CDR3 protein: CASSLGLAASPRETQYF; CDR3 DNA: TGTGCCAGCAGCTTGGGGCTAGCGGCTTCCCCACGCGAGACCCAGTACTTC
D gene: TRBD2; J gene: TRBJ2-7; V gene: TRBV6-6; clone size: -; CDR3 protein: CASSYRRASGDYEQYF; CDR3 DNA: TGTGCCAGCAGTTACAGGCGGGCTAGCGGGGACTACGAGCAGTACTTC
D gene: TRBD1; J gene: TRBJ1-5; V gene: TRBV2; clone size: -; CDR3 protein: CASSEEQGRTQPQHF; CDR3 DNA: TGTGCCAGCAGTGAAGAACAGGGGAGGACTCAGCCCCAGCATTTT
D gene: -; J gene: TRBJ2-3; V gene: TRBV4-3; clone size: -; CDR3 protein: CASSQVRGVWDTQYF; CDR3 DNA: TGCGCCAGCAGCCAAGTACGCGGAGTATGGGATACGCAGTATTTT
D gene: -; J gene: TRBJ2-7; V gene: TRBV6-5; clone size: -; CDR3 protein: CASSLAAGASSYEQYF; CDR3 DNA: TGTGCCAGCAGTTTAGCTGCGGGGGCCAGCTCCTACGAGCAGTACTTC
D gene: -; J gene: TRBJ1-3; V gene: TRBV28; clone size: -; CDR3 protein: CASSFGGLIENTIYF; CDR3 DNA: TGTGCCAGCAGTTTTGGTGGTTTAATAGAGAACACCATATATTTT
D gene: -; J gene: TRBJ2-7; V gene: TRBV4-1; clone size: -; CDR3 protein: CASSQGLSYEQYF; CDR3 DNA: TGCGCCAGCAGCCAAGGGCTCTCCTACGAGCAGTACTTC
D gene: TRBD1; J gene: TRBJ2-1; V gene: TRBV5-1; clone size: once; CDR3 protein: CASSPGQGVLNEQFF; CDR3 DNA: TGCGCCAGCAGCCCGGGACAGGGTGTTCTCAATGAGCAGTTCTTC
D gene: TRBD1; J gene: TRBJ1-6; V gene: TRBV5-1; clone size: -; CDR3 protein: CASSLEGQGNSPLHF; CDR3 DNA: TGCGCCAGCAGCTTGGAAGGACAGGGGAATTCACCCCTCCACTTT
D gene: -; J gene: TRBJ2-1; V gene: TRBV28; clone size: -; CDR3 protein: CATSGGGALVNEQFF; CDR3 DNA: TGTGCCACTTCCGGAGGGGGGGCCCTCGTGAATGAGCAGTTCTTC
D gene: -; J gene: TRBJ2-5; V gene: TRBV18; clone size: -; CDR3 protein: CASSPPYLAETQYF; CDR3 DNA: TGTGCCAGCTCACCACCGTACTTAGCAGAGACCCAGTACTTC
D gene: -; J gene: TRBJ2-7; V gene: TRBV19; clone size: -; CDR3 protein: CASSVRTSSYEQYF; CDR3 DNA: TGTGCCAGTAGTGTCAGGACCAGCTCCTACGAGCAGTACTTC
D gene: TRBD2; J gene: TRBJ2-7; V gene: TRBV13; clone size: -; CDR3 protein: CASSPPTSGGPGHEQYF; CDR3 DNA: TGTGCCAGCAGCCCCCCGACTAGCGGGGGGCCCGGCCACGAGCAGTACTTC
D gene: -; J gene: TRBJ2-5; V gene: TRBV5-1; clone size: -; CDR3 protein: CASSLATGSQETQYF; CDR3 DNA: TGCGCCAGCAGCTTGGCTACAGGTTCCCAAGAGACCCAGTACTTC
D gene: -; J gene: TRBJ1-5; V gene: TRBV6-1; clone size: once; CDR3 protein: CASILISGGRQPQHF; CDR3 DNA: TGTGCCAGCATTTTAATATCGGGGGGGAGACAGCCCCAGCATTTT
D gene: TRBD1; J gene: TRBJ2-3; V gene: TRBV6-1; clone size: -; CDR3 protein: CASSSRDRDSDTQYF; CDR3 DNA: TGTGCCAGCAGTAGCCGGGACAGGGACAGCGATACGCAGTATTTT
D gene: -; J gene: TRBJ2-1; V gene: TRBV7-2; clone size: -; CDR3 protein: CASTPSLGVAYNEQFF; CDR3 DNA: TGTGCCAGCACTCCATCCCTGGGGGTCGCCTACAATGAGCAGTTCTTC
D gene: TRBD1; J gene: TRBJ2-7; V gene: TRBV5-4; clone size: -; CDR3 protein: CASSFRGQPQYF; CDR3 DNA: TGTGCCAGCAGCTTTAGGGGGCAGCCTCAGTACTTC